Listed below are T cell receptor beta chains from one sample, sequenced in a study of early stage breast cancer tumors. Profiled with immunoSEQ multiplex PCR; TCRdb holds only in-frame clones, not every one. The sample carries thousands of clones, around 60% recorded once. The sample was breast tumor tissue. The receptors derive from a person aged 40 to 49 with breast cancer. The CDR3 runs from the conserved cysteine through the conserved F or W. D genes are given only for firm matches. Clone size appears in some rows only: once, few, many, or a class for an expanded clone.

clone_size	v_call	d_call	j_call	cdr3_nt	cdr3_aa
few	TRBV28	TRBD2	TRBJ2-2	TGTGCCAGCAGTTTCCGTGGACTAGCGGGAGTTGGGGAGCTGTTTTTT	CASSFRGLAGVGELFF
few	TRBV5-1	TRBD2	TRBJ2-1	TGCGCCAGCAGCCCGGGACTAGCCGAATACAATGAGCAGTTCTTC	CASSPGLAEYNEQFF
NA	TRBV11-2	NA	TRBJ1-1	TGTGCCAGCAGCTTTACAATGAACACTGAAGCTTTCTTT	CASSFTMNTEAFF
once	TRBV28	NA	TRBJ1-4	TGTGCCACCACCCCCGGGACCGGAGGGGAAAAACTGTTTTTT	CATTPGTGGEKLFF
NA	TRBV10-2	NA	TRBJ1-3	TGCGCCAGCAGCGGGACACCTAACTCTGGAAACACCATATATTTT	CASSGTPNSGNTIYF
NA	TRBV7-8	TRBD1	TRBJ2-7	TGTGCCAGCAGCAGAACCCAGGGGGCGCGGGAGCAGTACTTC	CASSRTQGAREQYF
NA	TRBV7-2	TRBD1	TRBJ2-7	TGTGCCAGCAGCACCGTCGGGACAGGGGATTACGAGCAGTACTTC	CASSTVGTGDYEQYF
NA	TRBV7-9	NA	TRBJ1-1	TGTGCCAGCAGCCCGGTGGGGCAGGGAGCTTTCTTT	CASSPVGQGAFF
NA	TRBV5-6	TRBD1	TRBJ1-5	TGTGCCAGCAGCTTTGGGCCCCGACAGGGCCATAGCAATCAGCCCCAGCATTTT	CASSFGPRQGHSNQPQHF
NA	TRBV6-1	NA	TRBJ2-2	TGTGCCAGTAACAGGGAAAACACCGGGGAGCTGTTTTTT	CASNRENTGELFF
NA	TRBV2	NA	TRBJ1-6	TGTGCCACCCTGCGGGAGTGGAATTCACCCCTCCACTTT	CATLREWNSPLHF
NA	TRBV28	NA	TRBJ1-1	TGTGCCAGCAGTACCACGGGACACCCTAACACTGAAGCTTTCTTT	CASSTTGHPNTEAFF
large	TRBV4-2	NA	TRBJ1-5	TGTGCCAGCAGCCAAGAGGGATCTGGCAATCAGCCCCAGCATTTT	CASSQEGSGNQPQHF
NA	TRBV6-1	NA	TRBJ2-7	TGTGCCAGCAGTAAAGCCAGGGTATCCTACGAGCAGTACTTC	CASSKARVSYEQYF
NA	TRBV5-1	TRBD1	TRBJ1-4	TGCGCCAGCAGAGCCGGGACAGGGGATAGCGAAAAACTGTTTTTT	CASRAGTGDSEKLFF
NA	TRBV9	NA	TRBJ2-1	TGTGCCAGCAGCGTAGCTCCAGACTTCAATGAGCAGTTCTTC	CASSVAPDFNEQFF
few	TRBV5-1	NA	TRBJ2-5	TGCGCCAGCAGCAAACAAATTAATTCGAGAGGCATAAAGGAGACCCAGTACTTC	CASSKQINSRGIKETQYF
medium-sized	TRBV11-2	NA	TRBJ2-7	TGTGCCAGCAGTCCCGGGACACCAAACTACGAGCAGTACTTC	CASSPGTPNYEQYF
few	TRBV10-3	TRBD2	TRBJ2-7	TGTGCCATCAGTTCCGGGACTAGCGGGAGCGGTGGTGAGCAGTACTTC	CAISSGTSGSGGEQYF
NA	TRBV19	TRBD2	TRBJ2-3	TGTGCCAGTAGGATAACTAGCGGGAGGGCTGATACGCAGTATTTT	CASRITSGRADTQYF
few	TRBV27	NA	TRBJ2-1	TGTGCCAGCAGTTTAAACAACTACAATGAGCAGTTCTTC	CASSLNNYNEQFF
NA	TRBV7-9	TRBD1	TRBJ2-5	TGTGCCAGCAGCCACCGGGACAGGCAAGAGACCCAGTACTTC	CASSHRDRQETQYF
NA	TRBV2	TRBD2	TRBJ2-7	TGTGCCAGCAGTGTAGCGGGAGGGCCATACGAGCAGTACTTC	CASSVAGGPYEQYF
NA	TRBV21-1	NA	TRBJ1-4	TGTGCCAGCAGCAAAGATACGACAGGGGGCAGGGAAAAACTGTTTTTT	CASSKDTTGGREKLFF
NA	TRBV9	NA	TRBJ2-2	TGTGCCAGCAGCGCGGTGCGGGAGAACACCGGGGAGCTGTTTTTT	CASSAVRENTGELFF
NA	TRBV5-1	NA	TRBJ1-3	TGCGCCACCTCCCAGGGGTCCTCTGGAAACACCATATATTTT	CATSQGSSGNTIYF
medium-sized	TRBV14	NA	TRBJ2-1	TGTGCCAGCAGCCAAGATCTTGGCATCGTGGGTGAGCAGTTCTTC	CASSQDLGIVGEQFF
once	TRBV9	NA	TRBJ2-1	TGTGCCAGCAGCCATGGGGGGACTCTGACCTACAATGAGCAGTTCTTC	CASSHGGTLTYNEQFF
NA	TRBV7-9	NA	TRBJ2-1	TGTGCCAGCAGCTTGACTAGCAATGAGCAGTTCTTC	CASSLTSNEQFF
NA	TRBV2	NA	TRBJ2-7	TGTGCCAGCAGTGAAGTCGGACAGTCCTACGAGCAGTACTTC	CASSEVGQSYEQYF
NA	TRBV6-6	NA	TRBJ1-1	TGTGCCAGCAGTACCAGGGTGAACACTGAAGCTTTCTTT	CASSTRVNTEAFF
large	TRBV5-1	TRBD2	TRBJ2-7	TGCGCCAGCAGCTTGGGACTAGCGGGAGACGAGCAGTACTTC	CASSLGLAGDEQYF
few	TRBV13	TRBD2	TRBJ2-7	TGTGCCAGCAGCTCCGTTAGCGGGAGGGCCTCCTACGAGCAGTACTTC	CASSSVSGRASYEQYF
NA	TRBV28	NA	TRBJ2-1	TGTGCCAGCAGTTTAATTAGGACCTCCTTTTACAATGAGCAGTTCTTC	CASSLIRTSFYNEQFF
NA	TRBV7-2	NA	TRBJ1-2	TGTGCCAGCAGCTTAGATTACCATGGCTACACCTTC	CASSLDYHGYTF
NA	TRBV5-4	NA	TRBJ2-3	TGTGCCAGCACCAACTTGGGACTTACTTTTGGAGATACGCAGTATTTT	CASTNLGLTFGDTQYF
NA	TRBV7-9	TRBD1	TRBJ2-3	TGTGCCAGCAGCGCCGACAGGGTCGCAGATACGCAGTATTTT	CASSADRVADTQYF
NA	TRBV28	TRBD1	TRBJ2-3	TGTGCCAGCAGTACTAACAGGGGCCCAAGCACAGATACGCAGTATTTT	CASSTNRGPSTDTQYF
few	TRBV6-6	TRBD1	TRBJ1-4	TGTGCCAGCAGATCCCAGGGGGGAATCGGTGAAAAACTGTTTTTT	CASRSQGGIGEKLFF
few	TRBV10-3	TRBD1	TRBJ2-7	TGTGCCACCGACAGGGGACCGACCGTAGGGGGCGAGCAGTACTTC	CATDRGPTVGGEQYF
NA	TRBV4-1	TRBD1	TRBJ2-3	TGCGCCAGCAGCCAAGATAGGGGGACAGGGTCTGATACGCAGTATTTT	CASSQDRGTGSDTQYF
NA	TRBV12-2	NA	TRBJ2-3	TGTGCAAGTCGCCCCCACCTGGACAGCCAGGGGGGCACAGATACGCAGTATTTT	CASRPHLDSQGGTDTQYF
NA	TRBV11-1	TRBD1	TRBJ2-2	TGTGCCAGCAGCTTAGGCGACAGGGTTAAGAACACCGGGGAGCTGTTTTTT	CASSLGDRVKNTGELFF
NA	TRBV6-1	TRBD1	TRBJ1-1	TGTGCCAGCAGTCACCGGGACAGGGGTTCCGAAGCTTTCTTT	CASSHRDRGSEAFF
NA	TRBV30	NA	TRBJ1-6	TGTGCCTGGAGCCCCCCCCACGGGGGCTCCTATAATTCACCCCTCCACTTT	CAWSPPHGGSYNSPLHF
NA	TRBV30	TRBD2	TRBJ2-1	TGTGCCTGGAGTAAGAGCGGGGGCTCCTACAATGAGCAGTTCTTC	CAWSKSGGSYNEQFF
NA	TRBV5-6	TRBD1	TRBJ2-5	TGTGCCAGCAGCTCGGGACAGGGATTTGGAGAGACCCAGTACTTC	CASSSGQGFGETQYF
NA	TRBV5-8	TRBD2	TRBJ2-1	TGTGCCAGCAGCTTACTTTTCCTAGCGGGAGGAGGTAATGAGCAGTTCTTC	CASSLLFLAGGGNEQFF
few	TRBV27	NA	TRBJ2-3	TGTGCCAGCAGTTTATTTGGGCCGGGAGTGGTCGGAGATACGCAGTATTTT	CASSLFGPGVVGDTQYF